The text below deals with one T cell receptor beta chain. Antigen specificity is unknown. CDR1 is LGHDT, CDR2 YNNKEL, per germline (reference sequence). The CDR3 consists of 12 residues. The sample originates from a study of T cells expressing NK-cell markers. Study-wide findings and caveats: A range of 1.0-7.0% of CD8+ T cells consisted of dominant NKG2C+ clonotypes in roughly 6 donors.

Libraries used 5'RACE template switching adding universal primer site and UMIs. TCRdb re-called the 5' RACE reads; one entry per CDR3 protein, DNA not given. The sample totals about 700 distinct CDR3 sequences. Material: blood T cells: a sorted CD56 or NKG2C T cell subset, CD4+ or CD8+ T cells, or bulk PBMC T cells (not recorded which). This receptor was taken from a woman younger than 30 in good health. This chain joins TRBV3-1 and TRBJ2-7. The CDR3 loop is CASSQVSYEQYF.